A selection of T cell receptor beta chains follows, all from one sample in a study of T cell repertoires in cytomegalovirus infection. TCRdb analysed the reads with MiXCR anew, one entry per CDR3 protein. The sample holds about 68,000 distinct CDR3 sequences, 20% to 25% seen once. The antigens for these receptors are not known. The sample comprised PBMCs, sequenced either directly or after in vitro stimulation (not recorded which). All receptors derive from a human donor in good health (CMV status not recorded). Some clones in this sample may be carry-over from other donors' samples. CDR3s include the opening cysteine and the closing phenylalanine or tryptophan. The size entry is marked missing in some rows and otherwise reads once, few, many or a size class.

v_gene,j_gene,abundance,CDR3aa
TRBV14,TRBJ1-2,.,CASSQDSAPYGYTF
TRBV7-2,TRBJ1-6,many,CASTPLGRGSSAPLHF
TRBV7-2,TRBJ2-5,many,CASSLSSVPQETQYF
TRBV7-2,TRBJ2-1,many,CASSLDSSYNEQFF
TRBV7-2,TRBJ1-2,many,CASNTQEAGVNGYTF
TRBV4-1,TRBJ2-1,once,CASSRPADIDERFF
TRBV28,TRBJ1-5,many,CASSAGDRDWYQPQHF
TRBV7-2,TRBJ2-3,many,CASSPWTSGGTDTQYF
TRBV11-2,TRBJ1-2,.,CASSSISGADKNDYGYTF
TRBV6-1,TRBJ2-1,.,CASWGGLAGVNEQFF
TRBV7-8,TRBJ1-1,few,CASSLSGNENTEAFF
TRBV28,TRBJ1-4,once,CASSTGGGGGTVATNEKLFF
TRBV4-1,TRBJ2-4,.,CASSQTLSPGHVQYF
TRBV14,TRBJ1-1,few,CASSPQTGTEAFF
TRBV7-9,TRBJ1-1,few,CASSPPTGASAFF
TRBV4-3,TRBJ1-4,many,CASSHDRGRNEKLFF
TRBV20-1,TRBJ1-1,.,CSASNSRGMNTEAFF
TRBV18,TRBJ2-1,.,CASSPPGHRGFF
TRBV7-2,TRBJ1-2,.,CASSLSGGMGATGYTF
TRBV7-2,TRBJ2-1,many,CASSLGGRLINEQFF
TRBV15,TRBJ2-1,.,CATSRVSGSMVMGADEQFF
TRBV11-2,TRBJ2-2,few,CASSSDPIPKAGELFF
TRBV4-1,TRBJ1-2,.,CASSRDFGQGLSGYTF
TRBV2,TRBJ2-6,.,CASRPLISGANVLTF
TRBV7-3,TRBJ2-1,.,CASSSLRGNEQFF
TRBV7-6,TRBJ1-1,few,CASSLRYGLNTEAFF
TRBV2,TRBJ1-5,few,CASSLAGFTNQPQHF
TRBV5-6,TRBJ2-3,many,CASSLGLPSTDTQYF
TRBV12-3/TRBV12-4,TRBJ1-1,.,CASSYKGPTEAFF
TRBV27,TRBJ2-4,.,CASSFGGGTVAKNIQYF
TRBV6-5,TRBJ2-1,.,CASSYSGRGNEQFF
TRBV6-1,TRBJ2-7,many,CASRGQASYEQYF
TRBV29-1,TRBJ1-2,few,CSGRGIQYDYTF
TRBV24-1,TRBJ2-1,.,CATSDLPGRGLVSNEQFF
TRBV7-2,TRBJ2-7,few,CASSLALGAGIYEQYF
TRBV29-1,TRBJ1-1,.,CSVEENTEAFF
TRBV12-5,TRBJ1-4,few,CASGLVLGQTNEKLFF
TRBV28,TRBJ2-2,.,CASSSGQGATGELFF
TRBV12-3/TRBV12-4,TRBJ2-3,.,CASTTGDTQYF
TRBV7-8,TRBJ2-7,many,CASSLRLAGGYEQYF
TRBV29-1,TRBJ2-5,few,CSVEKVAGGPGETQYF